Following are 25 T cell receptor beta chains from one sample sequenced in a study of identical twins. Each CDR3 protein is one row after TCRdb ran MiXCR on the 5' RACE reads. The data hold hundreds of thousands of distinct CDR3 sequences, with approximately 7% observed a single time. These same records also appear under a second study, on yellow fever vaccine responses in identical twins.

The source material was memory (CD45RO+) T cells sorted from blood. These receptors originate from a young woman in good health.

This clonotype occurred many times. This chain connects TRBV29-1 to TRBJ2-1, with 16 nucleotides matching TRBD2. The CDR3 is 15 residues long. Germline loops: CDR1 SQVTM, CDR2 ANQGSEA. Unmatched junction bases numbered 9, after V lost 8 bases and J lost 8 bases. The CDR3 loop reads CSTTGTSGGAYEQFF. CDR3 DNA sequence: TGCAGCACTACCGGGACTAGCGGGGGGGCCTATGAGCAGTTCTTC.

This chain joins TRBV11-2 and TRBJ2-7; D call uncertain. V gave up 4 bases and J gave up 6 bases, with 22 bases separating them. The CDR3 runs 16 residues. Germline-derived CDR1 and CDR2 are SGHAT and FQNNGV. CDR3 sequence (DNA): TGTGCCAGCAGCTCCCCAAGGACGGGTACCATTGGCGAGCAGTACTTC. Its protein product is CASSSPRTGTIGEQYF.

This clonotype was detected ten times or more. The chain is built from TRBV12-3 or TRBV12-4 and TRBJ2-1; D possibly corresponds to TRBD2 (5 bases). V dropped 5 bases and J dropped 0 bases, with 8 bases sitting between them. The CDR3 contains 14 residues. CDR3 loop: CASSRGSSYNEQFF. The CDR3 DNA reads TGTGCCAGCAGTCGTGGGAGCTCCTACAATGAGCAGTTCTTC.

This chain uses TRBV5-1 with TRBJ1-6; D not certain. In germline, CDR1 is SGHRS, CDR2 YFSETQ. Deletions cut 0 bases from V and 0 bases from J, with 10 bases between. The CDR3 loop spans 17 amino acids. Here the CDR3 reads CASSLDPRSSYNSPLHF. DNA of the CDR3: TGCGCCAGCAGCTTGGACCCCCGAAGCTCCTATAATTCACCCCTCCACTTT.

This clonotype was detected ten times or more. The chain links TRBV20-1 to TRBJ2-1, with a tentative D call TRBD1 (5 bases). V was pared by 0 bases and J by 4 bases, with 10 bases between. Per the germline V gene, CDR1 is DFQATT and CDR2 is SNEGSKA (reference sequence). This CDR3 is 14 amino acids long. The CDR3 loop is CSAREHRLYNEQFF. Here the CDR3 DNA reads TGCAGTGCTAGAGAACACAGGCTATACAATGAGCAGTTCTTC.

The chain employs TRBV29-1 and TRBJ2-1, with a weak D call TRBD2 (5 bases). In germline, CDR1 is SQVTM, CDR2 ANQGSEA. The CDR3 covers 13 residues. The V end lost 6 bases, the J end lost 7 bases, and 16 bases lay between the germline ends. As DNA, the CDR3 is TGCAGCGTGTGGGCTAGCAATCCAAATGAGCAGTTCTTC. Its protein product is CSVWASNPNEQFF.

This clonotype showed up many times. This rearrangement joins TRBV29-1 to TRBJ2-3; TRBD1 matches at 11 bases. This CDR3 is 13 amino acids long. V dropped 7 bases and J dropped 4; count of bases not matched to a gene: 4. Per the germline V gene, CDR1 is SQVTM and CDR2 is ANQGSEA. The CDR3 nucleotides are TGCAGCGGCCGGACAGGGGGCTCAGATACGCAGTATTTT. Protein: CSGRTGGSDTQYF.

This clonotype was observed a single time. The rearrangement uses TRBV20-1 and TRBJ2-2; 9 nucleotides align to TRBD1. CDR3 length: 18 amino acids. V gave up 1 base and J gave up 0 bases; unmatched junction bases: 9. Germline values: CDR1 DFQATT, CDR2 SNEGSKA (reference sequence). The CDR3 here is CSARGTGVGSANTGELFF. For the CDR3, the DNA is TGCAGTGCTAGAGGGACAGGGGTCGGGTCCGCGAACACCGGGGAGCTGTTTTTT.

This rearrangement joins TRBV15 to TRBJ2-1, with TRBD2 identical over 9 bases. CDR3 size: 20 residues. J lost 0 bases, V lost 1 base, and 13 bases had no gene match. Germline V CDR1 and CDR2: LNHNV, YYDKDF (reference sequence). CDR3 loop: CATSRGGLGGRALSYNEQFF. For the CDR3, the DNA is TGTGCCACCAGCAGAGGGGGTCTGGGCGGGAGGGCCCTCTCCTACAATGAGCAGTTCTTC.

In this sample, this clonotype turned up many times. The chain combines TRBV11-2 with TRBJ2-1; a weak D match, TRBD2 (5 bases). There are 19 residues in the CDR3. Per germline, CDR1 SGHAT and CDR2 FQNNGV. V was trimmed by 2 bases and J by 3 bases, leaving 23 bases between them. This CDR3 is CASSLIEVTRLSYYNEQFF. The CDR3 DNA reads as TGTGCCAGCAGCTTAATCGAGGTGACCCGACTATCGTACTACAATGAGCAGTTCTTC.

This clonotype was counted only a few times. J is TRBJ2-7 and V is TRBV28, with TRBD2 as a possible D gene (6 bases). The V end was cut by 6 bases, the J end by 2 bases, with 29 bases between. The germline V gene encodes CDR1 MDHEN and CDR2 SYDVKM. The CDR3 is made up of 19 amino acids. CDR3 sequence reads: CASSRRTGGERESPYEQYF. The CDR3 DNA reads TGTGCCAGCAGCCGGCGGACCGGAGGGGAACGGGAGTCGCCCTACGAGCAGTACTTC.

This clonotype has more than one count but fewer than ten. The CDR3 DNA is TGCGCCAGCAGCTTGGGACAGGCCCTCTATGGCACTGAAGCTTTCTTT. Its protein product is CASSLGQALYGTEAFF. The genes are TRBV5-1 and TRBJ1-1; the D gene is possibly TRBD1 (6 bases). From germline, CDR1 is SGHRS and CDR2 YFSETQ. The germline V and J ends were trimmed by 0 bases and 4 bases, with 16 bases remaining between them. This CDR3 is built from 16 residues.

Notes on this clonotype: The junction departs from germline at one end; a sequencing error may be responsible. The rearrangement links TRBV20-1 to TRBJ2-2, with 10 bases matching TRBD1. This CDR3 is built from 14 residues. Germline V gene sequence: CDR1 DFQATT, CDR2 SNEGSKA (reference sequence). The CDR3 sequence is CSAGQGGNTGELVF. CDR3 nucleotides: TGCAGTGCCGGACAGGGGGGGAACACCGGGGAGCTGGTTTTT.

This chain connects TRBV28 to TRBJ2-4, with a tentative D call TRBD1 (6 bases). CDR3 length: 13 amino acids. V lost 6 bases and J lost 7, with 13 bases in between. The V gene's germline CDR1 is MDHEN and CDR2 SYDVKM. Here the CDR3 reads CASSLGQLNIQYF. DNA for the CDR3: TGTGCCAGCAGCCTTGGACAGCTCAACATTCAGTACTTC.

The genes are TRBV7-9 and TRBJ2-6; weak D call: TRBD1 (6 bases). Germline lookup yields CDR1 SEHNR and CDR2 FQNEAQ (reference sequence). V was clipped by 8 bases and J by 0 bases, with 14 bases between them. The CDR3 runs 16 residues. CDR3: CASHRRGPSGANVLTF. CDR3 nucleotide sequence: TGTGCCAGCCACCGCAGGGGACCCTCTGGGGCCAACGTCCTGACTTTC.

J is TRBJ2-5 and V is TRBV11-2; 10 bases agree with TRBD1. The germline V gene has CDR1 SGHAT and CDR2 FQNNGV. Trimming cost V 7 bases and J 2 bases; bases outside gene matches: 4. The CDR3 contains 14 residues. DNA for the CDR3: TGTGCCAGCACCCGGACAGGGGGGCAAGAGACCCAGTACTTC. This gives the protein CASTRTGGQETQYF.

This clonotype was observed a handful of times. This chain joins TRBV10-3 and TRBJ2-3; 7 bases align to TRBD2. The CDR3 consists of 13 residues. V was clipped by 8 bases and J by 1 base; unmatched bases: 3. Per germline, CDR1 ENHRY and CDR2 SYGVKD. The CDR3 sequence: CAIASGGTDTQYF. The CDR3 DNA is TGTGCCATCGCCAGCGGGGGCACAGATACGCAGTATTTT.

This clonotype was observed a handful of times. At one end the junction does not follow the germline gene, possibly because of a read error. This chain joins TRBV28 and TRBJ2-1, with TRBD2 identical over 9 bases. The germline CDR1 and CDR2 sequences are MDHEN and SYDVKM. This CDR3 region has 16 residues. The CDR3 here is CATLPHSGRRFNEQFF. In DNA form, the CDR3 reads TGTGCCACCCTCCCCCATAGCGGGAGAAGGTTTAATGAGCAGTTTTTC.

The chain carries TRBV7-3 and TRBJ2-7; TRBD2 agrees at 7 bases. The CDR3 extends over 15 amino acids. With 6 bases clipped from V and 6 bases from J, the junction kept 14 bases outside the gene matches. Germline values: CDR1 SGHTA, CDR2 FQGTGA. The CDR3 DNA follows: TGTGCCAGCAGTCCATATGGGGGGGACCGGGGCGAGCAGTACTTC. Translation gives CASSPYGGDRGEQYF.

This clonotype was observed a handful of times. J is TRBJ1-5 and V is TRBV6-1; 8 nucleotides line up with TRBD1. CDR1 and CDR2 from the germline V gene are MNHNS and SASEGT. With 6 bases clipped from V and 5 bases from J, the junction kept 9 bases outside the gene matches. The CDR3 spans 15 residues. The CDR3 DNA reads as TGTGCCAGCAGGGTAATGGGGACAGGAGATCAGCCCCAGCATTTT. Protein sequence: CASRVMGTGDQPQHF.

A few counts support this clonotype. This chain uses TRBV20-1 with TRBJ2-7, with unresolved D. Germline V CDR1 and CDR2: DFQATT, SNEGSKA (reference sequence). The CDR3 loop spans 15 amino acids. With 0 bases removed from V and 2 bases from J, the gap between germline ends came to 14 bases. The DNA of the CDR3 is TGCAGTGCTAGAGATTTAAGGGCCAGCACCTACGAGCAGTACGTC. Protein: CSARDLRASTYEQYV.

The table lists this clonotype with many counts. This chain links TRBV20-1 with TRBJ2-3; 10 nucleotides align to TRBD1. The CDR3 totals 13 residues. V gave up 6 bases and J gave up 3 bases; unmatched junction bases: 3. The germline gives CDR1 DFQATT, CDR2 SNEGSKA (reference sequence). CDR3 sequence (DNA): TGCAGTGCACTGGACAGGGGGACAGATACGCAGTATTTT. This codes for CSALDRGTDTQYF.

The rearrangement links TRBV28 to TRBJ2-3, with 8 bases that match TRBD2. Germline V lookup: CDR1 MDHEN, CDR2 SYDVKM. The CDR3 contains 12 residues. V lost 7 bases and J lost 12; bases outside the gene matches: 9. The CDR3 spells CASISQTSVQYF. The CDR3, as DNA: TGTGCCAGCATATCCCAGACTAGCGTACAGTATTTT. The whole variable domain, filled in from reference TRBV28 and TRBJ2-3, reads DVKVTQSSRYLVKRTGEKVFLECVQDMDHENMFWYRQDPGLGLRLIYFSYDVKMKEKGDIPEGYSVSREKKERFSLILESASTNQTSMYLCASISQTSVQYFGPGTRLTVL.

This clonotype was counted a few times. The chain combines TRBV7-2 with TRBJ2-3; 8 nucleotides align to TRBD2. J was trimmed by 3 bases and V by 4 bases; bases with no gene match: 12. The CDR3 loop spans 17 amino acids. Germline CDR1 SGHTA, CDR2 FQGNSA. CDR3 region: CASSSFSAGEVTDTQYF. CDR3 DNA: TGTGCCAGCAGCTCATTTTCAGCGGGAGAAGTAACAGATACGCAGTATTTT.

This clonotype has more than one count but fewer than ten. The rearrangement links TRBV2 to TRBJ1-5, with 7 bases matching TRBD1. V lost 7 bases to trimming and J lost 5 bases; unmatched junction nucleotides: 11. From germline, CDR1 is SNHLY and CDR2 FYNNEI. This CDR3 has 15 amino acids. The CDR3 protein is CASTQTGVRDQPQHF. CDR3 nucleotide sequence: TGTGCCAGCACCCAAACAGGGGTCCGGGATCAGCCCCAGCATTTT.